This TCR beta chain derives from a study of T cells in Graves' hyperthyroidism and ophthalmopathy. Details on this clonotype: An end of the junction does not agree with germline; a read error may underlie this.

RNA transcripts were the template for amplifying TCR beta CDR3 regions. The study used the HTBI primer set for a first-round RT-PCR of the TCR CDR3. TCRdb analysed the multiplex PCR reads with MiXCR anew, one entry per CDR3 protein. The profile shows hundreds of thousands of distinct CDR3 sequences, approximately 18% of them singletons. The CDR3 has 15 residues. The germline CDR1 and CDR2 sequences are SGHNT and YENEEA. Material: blood. The source is a woman aged 50 to 60 with Graves' hyperthyroidism that later progressed to Graves' ophthalmopathy. This rearrangement joins TRBV11-3 to TRBJ2-1; 13 positions agree with TRBD2. The CDR3 DNA reads as TGTGCCGGCAGCCAGACTAGCGGGGGGTCCAATGAGCAGTTCTTC. The encoded protein is CAGSQTSGGSNEQFF. The entire variable domain, with the rest obtained from reference TRBV11-3 and TRBJ2-1, is as follows: EAGVVQSPRYKIIEKKQPVAFWCNPISGHNTLYWYLQNLGQGPELLIRYENEEAVDDSQLPKDRFSAERLKGVDSTLKIQPAELGDSAVYLCAGSQTSGGSNEQFFGPGTRLTVL.